This entry concerns a single TCR beta chain. A single count supports this clone. Its antigen remains unidentified. Base-call qualities are not available, and no considerably larger clone is one nucleotide away. This sample was included in a study of identifying expanded T cells in peripheral blood (dated by TCRdb to about 2019). A note on the overall study: Separate aliquots of the same genomic DNA pool were sequenced to produce technical replicates, and four replicates were compared in pairs. Overall study results and their limits: The binomial model flagged about 1.2 differentially abundant clones between technical replicates, compared with approximately 15 over about 2 weeks and 19 over roughly 4 weeks. Across all healthy-donor time intervals, the beta-binomial model significantly lowered both the number of clones called differentially abundant and the false-positive rate. The authors expected biological variance in healthy repertoires might increase further over much longer intervals such as months to years. In all healthy donors, the variance in clone template counts between samples taken two weeks apart rose significantly as total template count increased.

No immune events such as infections were documented for the healthy donors during the collection period. To calibrate time-dependent variance in a beta-binomial model of T-cell clone differential abundance, blood repertoires from healthy donors were used as a training cohort. The training cohort was composed of some ten healthy donors, 3 female and 7 male. An age range of roughly 29 to 70 years, with an average of about 45 years, was recorded for the donors. Obtained from a commercial supplier, whole blood was collected from each healthy donor at three time points set about two weeks apart. For immunosequencing, genomic DNA was extracted from whole blood that had not been sorted. TCRbeta CDR3 regions were profiled with the immunoSEQ Assay using bias-controlled multiplex PCR amplification of genomic DNA. The authors' analysis ran thus. The absolute abundance of each unique TCRbeta CDR3 region was quantified after sequences were collapsed and filtered. Two models were used to test differential abundance: a binomial model (Fisher-equivalent) and a beta-binomial model that adds time-dependent variance fitted from healthy donors. Clones with fewer than 5 combined templates were removed, and differential abundance was called for clones with a Benjamini-Hochberg FDR below 0.01. In the beta-binomial model, variance was expressed as a function of the total template count across the two samples, in the form v = (b*log(k)+a)^2. Entries here come from immuneACCESS through TCRdb and include only in-frame sequences with V and J called. Some clones fail to appear in such tables; in the studies checked, an unresolved V gene covers under half of the shortfall, and the cause of the remainder is unknown. The V and J calls and clone size come from that table; D and trimming were worked out from the DNA. The sample records about 130,000 clones, around nine tenths of which are singletons. The ten most abundant clones make up 8% to 9% of the sample.

CDR1 and CDR2 are drawn from the germline V gene (reference sequence): MNHEY, SMNVEV. There are 14 amino acids in the CDR3, from cysteine to phenylalanine inclusive. Of the read, only the CDR3 DNA is kept; its 42 bases are in frame from base 1. The junction shows trimming of 0 bases on V and 5 bases on J, plus 9 bases between the germline ends. This sequence originates from a person between 18 and 69 years old in good health. The sequence joins TRBV27 to TRBJ2-3; the D gene is unclear. Sequenced input: blood. The CDR3 amino acid sequence is: CASSLSLGRDTQYF. The DNA reads TGTGCCAGCAGTTTATCCTTAGGGCGAGATACGCAGTATTTT.